The clone carrying this T cell receptor (beta chain) was picked up many times. What it binds is not known. Healthy Caucasian individuals from Russia aged about 6 to 100 were enrolled as donors. The sample originates from a study of blood T cells in healthy people across ages. A sample-barcoded 5' primer and a J-beta primer mix were used in a second PCR of roughly 7 to 11 cycles. TCRdb reprocessed the 5' RACE reads with MiXCR, giving one entry per CDR3 protein. The table has more than 700,000 distinct CDR3 sequences, around 45% seen once. Study outcomes and limitations: Significant beta diversity loss was already apparent by age around 40, declining roughly linearly.

V shed 6 bases, J shed 5 bases, and the junction held 1 base outside the gene matches. This CDR3 has 13 residues. Germline values: CDR1 SGHAT, CDR2 FQDESV (reference sequence). V gene TRBV11-1 combines with J gene TRBJ2-5, with 12 positions matching TRBD2. Material: blood. The TCR originated in an elderly man in good health. DNA for the CDR3: TGTGCCAGCAGACTAGCGGGAGGCGAGACCCAGTACTTC. Its translation is CASRLAGGETQYF.